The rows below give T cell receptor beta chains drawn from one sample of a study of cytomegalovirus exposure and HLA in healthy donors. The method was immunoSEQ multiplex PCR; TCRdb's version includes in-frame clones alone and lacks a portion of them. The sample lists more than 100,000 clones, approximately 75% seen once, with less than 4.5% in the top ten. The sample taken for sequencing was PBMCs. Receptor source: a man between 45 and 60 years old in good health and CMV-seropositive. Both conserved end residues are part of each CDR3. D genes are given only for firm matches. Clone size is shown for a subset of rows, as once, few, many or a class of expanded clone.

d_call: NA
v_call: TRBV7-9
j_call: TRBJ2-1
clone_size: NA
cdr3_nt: TGTGCCAGCAGCTATTCGGGAGTCATTGAGCAGTTCTTC
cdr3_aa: CASSYSGVIEQFF

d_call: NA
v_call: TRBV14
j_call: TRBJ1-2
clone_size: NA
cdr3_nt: TGTGCCAGCAGCCGCAGCAACACTGGCGGGGGAGGCTACACCTTC
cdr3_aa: CASSRSNTGGGGYTF

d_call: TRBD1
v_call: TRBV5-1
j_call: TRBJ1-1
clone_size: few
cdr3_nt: TGCGCCAGCAGCAACCAGGGGGCGGACACTGAAGCTTTCTTT
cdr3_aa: CASSNQGADTEAFF

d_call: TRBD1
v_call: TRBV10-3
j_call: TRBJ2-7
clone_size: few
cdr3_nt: TGTGCCATCAGTATTGGGACAGTCGAGCAGTACTTC
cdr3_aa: CAISIGTVEQYF

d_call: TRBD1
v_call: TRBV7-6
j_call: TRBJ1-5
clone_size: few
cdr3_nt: TGTGCCAGCAGCTTATTAGGGGGCGCGGATCAGCCCCAGCATTTT
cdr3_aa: CASSLLGGADQPQHF

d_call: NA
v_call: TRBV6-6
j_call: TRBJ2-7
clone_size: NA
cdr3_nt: TGTGCCAGCAGCAGGGGGGAGTCCTACGAGCAGTACTTC
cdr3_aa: CASSRGESYEQYF

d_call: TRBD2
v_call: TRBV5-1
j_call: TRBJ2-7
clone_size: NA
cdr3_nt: TGCGCCAGCAGCTTGGAGCGGGGATCAACCTACGAGCAGTACTTC
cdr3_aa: CASSLERGSTYEQYF

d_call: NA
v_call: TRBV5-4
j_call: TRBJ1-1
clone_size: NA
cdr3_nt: TGTGCCAGCAGCTTGAAAGGGGGCACTGAAGCTTTCTTT
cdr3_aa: CASSLKGGTEAFF

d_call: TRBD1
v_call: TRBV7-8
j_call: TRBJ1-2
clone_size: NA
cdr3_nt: TGTGCCAGCAGCCCCTTCCCTAACAGGGGGCGGGATGGCTACACCTTC
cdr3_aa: CASSPFPNRGRDGYTF

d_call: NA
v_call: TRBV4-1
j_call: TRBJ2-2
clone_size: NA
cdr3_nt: TGCGCCAGCAGCCAAGAGTGGAGAAGGGGAAACACCGGGGAGCTGTTTTTT
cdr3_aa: CASSQEWRRGNTGELFF

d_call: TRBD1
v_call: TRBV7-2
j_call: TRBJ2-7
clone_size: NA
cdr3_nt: TGTGCCAGCAGCAAAACCGCGGGACAGGGCTACGAGCAGTACTTC
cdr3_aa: CASSKTAGQGYEQYF

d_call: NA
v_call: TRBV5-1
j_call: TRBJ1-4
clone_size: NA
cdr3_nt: TGCGCCAGCAGCTTGGCCAGGCAGACAGCTAATGAAAAACTGTTTTTT
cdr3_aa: CASSLARQTANEKLFF

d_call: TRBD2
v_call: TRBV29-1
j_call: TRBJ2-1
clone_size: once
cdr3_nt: TGCAGCGTCGGGACTAGCGGGGGAAATGAGCAGTTCTTC
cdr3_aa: CSVGTSGGNEQFF

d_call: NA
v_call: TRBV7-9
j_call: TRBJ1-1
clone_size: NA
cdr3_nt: TGTGCCAGCAGCACCCAGGGTGTTGAAGCTTTCTTT
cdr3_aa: CASSTQGVEAFF

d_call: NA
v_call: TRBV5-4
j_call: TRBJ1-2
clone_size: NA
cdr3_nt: TGTGCCAGCAGCTTGCAGGGGTTAATCCATGGCTACACCTTC
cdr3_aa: CASSLQGLIHGYTF

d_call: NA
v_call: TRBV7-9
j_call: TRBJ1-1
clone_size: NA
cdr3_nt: TGTTCCAGCAGCTCTTTAACAGGTATTGGCACTGAAGCTTTCTTT
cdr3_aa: CSSSSLTGIGTEAFF

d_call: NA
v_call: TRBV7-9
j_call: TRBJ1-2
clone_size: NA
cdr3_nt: TGTGCCAGCAGCTCGGACTTGGGCTATGGCTACACCTTC
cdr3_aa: CASSSDLGYGYTF

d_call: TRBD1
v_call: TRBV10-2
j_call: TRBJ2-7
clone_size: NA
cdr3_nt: TGCGCCAGCAGATACAGGGGGGCCTACGAGCAGTACTTC
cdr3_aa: CASRYRGAYEQYF

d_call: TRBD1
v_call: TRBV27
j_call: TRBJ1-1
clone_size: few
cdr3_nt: TGTGCCAGCAGTTTGGGGACAGGGATGAACACTGAAGCTTTCTTT
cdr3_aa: CASSLGTGMNTEAFF

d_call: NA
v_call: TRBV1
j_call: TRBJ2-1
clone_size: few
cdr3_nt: TGCACCAGCAGCCAAGAAAGGGTTGAGCGGGGGGGGTTCTCCTACAATGAGCAGTTCTTC
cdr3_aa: CTSSQERVERGGFSYNEQFF

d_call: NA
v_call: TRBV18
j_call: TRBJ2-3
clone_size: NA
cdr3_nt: TGTGCCAGCTCACCACAAAAAGGGAGTACAGATACGCAGTATTTT
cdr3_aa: CASSPQKGSTDTQYF

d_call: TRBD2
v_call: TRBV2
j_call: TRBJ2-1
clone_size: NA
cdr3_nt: TGTGCCAGCAGTGCCCCTAGCGGGAGAAACAATGAGCAGTTCTTC
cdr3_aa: CASSAPSGRNNEQFF

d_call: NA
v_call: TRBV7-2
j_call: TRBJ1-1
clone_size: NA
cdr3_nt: TGTGCCAGCAGAAGGGGGATGACGGCTGAAGCTTTCTTT
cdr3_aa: CASRRGMTAEAFF

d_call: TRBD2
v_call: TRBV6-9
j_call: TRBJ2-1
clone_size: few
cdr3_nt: TGTGCCAGTACGACTAGCGGGAGAGCAAGCTCCTACAATGAGCAGTTCTTC
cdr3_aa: CASTTSGRASSYNEQFF

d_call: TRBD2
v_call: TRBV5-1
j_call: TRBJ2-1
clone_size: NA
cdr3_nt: TGCGCCAGCAGCCCAACCTCGGGACTAGCGGGGGAGGATGAGCAGTTCTTC
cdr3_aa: CASSPTSGLAGEDEQFF

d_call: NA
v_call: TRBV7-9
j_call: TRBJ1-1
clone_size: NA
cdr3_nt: TGTGCCAGCAGCTGGTACAGGGAGAATAGCGCTGAAGCTTTCTTT
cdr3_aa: CASSWYRENSAEAFF

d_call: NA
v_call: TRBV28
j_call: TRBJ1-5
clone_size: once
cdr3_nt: TGTGCCAGCACCTCCGGGGCAGGGGGCAATCAGCCCCAGCATTTT
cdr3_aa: CASTSGAGGNQPQHF

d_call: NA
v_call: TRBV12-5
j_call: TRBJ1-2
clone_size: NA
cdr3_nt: TGTGCTAGTGGTTTGGTATCGGGAGGTGGCTACACCTTC
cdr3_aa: CASGLVSGGGYTF

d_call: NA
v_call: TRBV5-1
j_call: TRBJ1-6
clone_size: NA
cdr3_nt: TGCGCCAGCAGCTTACAGGCTCCGGATTCACCCCTCCACTTT
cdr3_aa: CASSLQAPDSPLHF

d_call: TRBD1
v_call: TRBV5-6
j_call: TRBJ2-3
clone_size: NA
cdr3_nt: TGTGCCAGCAGCACCCGGGACAGGGACACAGATACGCAGTATTTT
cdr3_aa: CASSTRDRDTDTQYF

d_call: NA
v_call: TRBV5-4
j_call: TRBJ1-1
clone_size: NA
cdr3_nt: TGTGCCAGCAGCAGACAGGTTTCTAGGGACACTGAAGCTTTCTTT
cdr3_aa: CASSRQVSRDTEAFF